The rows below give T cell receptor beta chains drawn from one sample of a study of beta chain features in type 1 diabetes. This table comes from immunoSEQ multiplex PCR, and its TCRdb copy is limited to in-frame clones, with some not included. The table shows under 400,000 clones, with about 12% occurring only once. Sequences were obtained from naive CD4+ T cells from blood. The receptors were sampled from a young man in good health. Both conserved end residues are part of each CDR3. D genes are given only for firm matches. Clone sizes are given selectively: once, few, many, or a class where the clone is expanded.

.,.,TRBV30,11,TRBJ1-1,CAWIQNTEAFF,TGTGCCTGGATTCAGAACACTGAAGCTTTCTTT
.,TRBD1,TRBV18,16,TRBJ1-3,CASSPPNRGQGNTIYF,TGTGCCAGCTCACCACCGAACAGGGGGCAAGGAAACACCATATATTTT
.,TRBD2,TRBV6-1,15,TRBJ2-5,CASSLGLAGDGTQYF,TGTGCCTCCTCCTTGGGGTTAGCGGGAGACGGGACCCAGTACTTC
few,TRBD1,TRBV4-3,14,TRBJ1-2,CASSQDSTGDGYTF,TGCGCCAGCAGCCAAGATAGCACAGGGGATGGCTACACCTTC
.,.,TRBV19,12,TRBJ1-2,CASSIDLYGYTF,TGTGCCAGTAGTATAGATCTGTATGGCTACACCTTC
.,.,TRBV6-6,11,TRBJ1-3,CASRQGHTIYF,TGTGCCAGCAGACAGGGTCACACCATATATTTT
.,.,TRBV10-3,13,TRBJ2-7,CAISVSGNYEQYF,TGTGCCATCAGTGTATCAGGGAACTACGAGCAGTACTTC
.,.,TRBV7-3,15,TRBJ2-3,CASSLTLPGVDTQYF,TGTGCCAGCAGCTTAACGTTGCCGGGGGTGGATACGCAGTATTTT
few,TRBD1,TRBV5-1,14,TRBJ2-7,CASSPGTADYEQYF,TGCGCCAGCAGCCCAGGGACAGCAGACTACGAGCAGTACTTC
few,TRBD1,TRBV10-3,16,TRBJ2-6,CAIIGQGRSGANVLTF,TGTGCCATCATAGGACAGGGACGGTCTGGGGCCAACGTCCTGACTTTC
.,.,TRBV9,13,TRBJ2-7,CASSARPSGEQYF,TGTGCCAGCAGCGCAAGACCGTCCGGGGAGCAGTACTTC
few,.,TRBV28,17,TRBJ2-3,CASSYPVGAALTDTQYF,TGTGCCAGCAGTTACCCCGTGGGAGCGGCTTTGACAGATACGCAGTATTTT
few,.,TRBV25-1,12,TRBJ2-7,CASSKGAYEQYF,TGTGCCAGCTCCAAAGGGGCCTACGAGCAGTACTTC
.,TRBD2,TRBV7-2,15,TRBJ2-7,CASRMSGGLTYEQYF,TGTGCCAGCAGGATGAGCGGGGGACTTACCTACGAGCAGTACTTC
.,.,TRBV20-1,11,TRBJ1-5,CSALGGQPQHF,TGCAGTGCTCTTGGAGGTCAGCCCCAGCATTTT
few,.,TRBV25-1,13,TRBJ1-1,CASIGGNWAEAFF,TGTGCCAGCATCGGGGGGAATTGGGCTGAAGCTTTCTTT
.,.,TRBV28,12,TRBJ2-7,CASRPRGYEQYF,TGTGCCAGCAGACCCAGGGGCTACGAGCAGTACTTC
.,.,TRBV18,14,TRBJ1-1,CASSPPYGGVEAFF,TGTGCCAGCTCACCACCCTACGGAGGGGTTGAAGCTTTCTTT
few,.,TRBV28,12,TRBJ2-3,CASSTDTDTQYF,TGTGCCAGCAGTACAGACACAGATACGCAGTATTTT
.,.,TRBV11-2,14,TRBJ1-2,CASSAGSLGYGYTF,TGTGCCAGCAGCGCAGGATCCTTGGGCTATGGCTACACCTTC
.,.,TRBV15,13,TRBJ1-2,CATSREGVYGYTF,TGTGCCACCAGCAGAGAGGGAGTATATGGCTACACCTTC
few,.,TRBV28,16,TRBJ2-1,CASSLHRGGRGDEQFF,TGTGCCAGCAGCCTTCACAGGGGGGGGAGAGGCGATGAGCAGTTCTTC
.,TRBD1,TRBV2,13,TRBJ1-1,CASSEHETGPAFF,TGTGCCAGCAGTGAACACGAGACAGGGCCAGCTTTCTTT
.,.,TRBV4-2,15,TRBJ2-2,CASSQDQGNTGELFF,TGTGCCAGCAGCCAAGATCAGGGGAACACCGGGGAGCTGTTTTTT
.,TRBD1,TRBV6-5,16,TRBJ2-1,CASSYSYGTGYNEQFF,TGTGCCAGCAGTTACTCCTACGGGACAGGGTACAATGAGCAGTTCTTC
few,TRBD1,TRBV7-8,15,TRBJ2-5,CASSGGQGRRETQYF,TGTGCCAGCAGCGGGGGACAGGGGCGGCGGGAGACCCAGTACTTC
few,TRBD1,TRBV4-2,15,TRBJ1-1,CASSQEGQGVTEAFF,TGTGCCAGCAGCCAAGAAGGACAGGGGGTCACTGAAGCTTTCTTT
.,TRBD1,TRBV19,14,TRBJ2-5,CASNRWDSQETQYF,TGTGCCAGTAATCGATGGGACAGCCAAGAGACCCAGTACTTC
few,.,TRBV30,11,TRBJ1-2,CAWTVAYGYTF,TGTGCCTGGACGGTCGCTTATGGCTACACCTTC
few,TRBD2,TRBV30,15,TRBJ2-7,CAWSVRGLAGDWQYF,TGTGCCTGGAGTGTACGGGGACTAGCGGGAGATTGGCAGTACTTC
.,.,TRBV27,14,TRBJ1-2,CASSLLAGENGYTF,TGTGCCAGCAGTTTACTGGCAGGGGAGAATGGCTACACCTTC
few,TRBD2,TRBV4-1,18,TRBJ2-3,CASSQELPSGASTDTQYF,TGCGCCAGCAGCCAAGAACTTCCTAGCGGGGCTAGCACAGATACGCAGTATTTT
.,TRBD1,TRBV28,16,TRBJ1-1,CASSWTGGDMNTEAFF,TGTGCCAGCAGCTGGACAGGGGGCGACATGAACACTGAAGCTTTCTTT
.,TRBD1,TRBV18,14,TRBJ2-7,CASSPGTDFYEQYF,TGTGCCAGCTCACCAGGGACAGACTTCTACGAGCAGTACTTC
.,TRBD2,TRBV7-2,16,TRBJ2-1,CASSLIAGSSYNEQFF,TGTGCCAGCAGCTTGATAGCGGGGAGCTCCTACAATGAGCAGTTCTTC
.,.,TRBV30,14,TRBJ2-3,CAWSVTGDTDTQYF,TGTGCCTGGAGTGTAACGGGGGACACAGATACGCAGTATTTT
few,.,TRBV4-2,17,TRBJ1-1,CASMPEARTALIREAFF,TGTGCCAGCATGCCCGAAGCAAGGACAGCTCTTATCAGGGAAGCTTTCTTT
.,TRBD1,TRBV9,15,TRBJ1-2,CASSSRTGEAEGYTF,TGTGCCAGCAGCTCGAGGACAGGGGAGGCAGAGGGCTACACCTTC
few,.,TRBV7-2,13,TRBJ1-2,CASSLARSYGYTF,TGTGCCAGCAGCTTAGCCAGATCCTATGGCTACACCTTC
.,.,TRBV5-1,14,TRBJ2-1,CASSSGAGFGEQFF,TGCGCCAGCAGCTCTGGGGCAGGGTTTGGTGAGCAGTTCTTC
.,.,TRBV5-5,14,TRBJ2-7,CASSPGRTAYEQYF,TGTGCCAGCAGCCCCGGACGGACAGCCTACGAGCAGTACTTC
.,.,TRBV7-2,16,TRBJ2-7,CASSLFSTGGDYEQYF,TGTGCCAGCAGCTTATTTTCAACAGGGGGGGACTACGAGCAGTACTTC
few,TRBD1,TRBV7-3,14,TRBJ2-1,CASSLQGESNEQFF,TGTGCCAGCAGCTTGCAGGGGGAGTCGAATGAGCAGTTCTTC